The rows below give T cell receptor beta chains drawn from one sample of a study of cytotoxic CD8 clonotypes in ibrutinib-treated CLL. The assay was immunoSEQ multiplex PCR, and TCRdb's table has in-frame clones only and misses some. This repertoire shows around 300,000 clones, 80% found once; its top ten account for roughly 7%. Source: PBMCs, taken before ibrutinib treatment. The receptors shown here come from a human donor with chronic lymphocytic leukemia. The CDR3 runs from the conserved cysteine through the conserved F or W. The D gene is left open where the match is weak. Only part of the rows carry a size: once, few, many, or a class if the clone is expanded.

cdr3_length d_call clone_size j_call v_call cdr3_aa cdr3_nt
12 . . TRBJ2-5 TRBV30 CAWSALPVTQYF TGTGCCTGGAGTGCCCTGCCGGTGACCCAGTACTTC
15 TRBD2 . TRBJ2-2 TRBV6-1 CASTLSGSGTGELFF TGTGCCAGCACTCTTAGCGGGAGTGGAACCGGGGAGCTGTTTTTT
17 . . TRBJ1-4 TRBV2 CASSLGRDLMDLEKLFF TGTGCCAGCAGTCTCGGCAGGGATTTAATGGATTTGGAAAAACTGTTTTTT
13 TRBD1 . TRBJ1-1 TRBV11-3 CASSYRGGTEAFF TGTGCCAGCAGCTACAGGGGCGGAACTGAAGCTTTCTTT
15 TRBD1 many TRBJ2-7 TRBV4-1 CASSLETGGVYEQYF TGCGCCAGCAGCCTAGAGACAGGGGGCGTTTACGAGCAGTACTTC
15 . . TRBJ2-5 TRBV4-2 CASSQDIPGPPSQYF TGTGCCAGCAGCCAAGATATCCCGGGACCCCCCTCCCAGTACTTC
16 . . TRBJ1-1 TRBV5-1 CASSLGGARGSAEAFF TGCGCCAGCAGCTTAGGCGGGGCCAGAGGAAGCGCTGAAGCTTTCTTT
13 TRBD1 . TRBJ2-7 TRBV27 CATLDRVSWEQYF TGTGCCACCTTAGACAGGGTGTCTTGGGAGCAGTACTTC
15 . . TRBJ2-3 TRBV5-1 CASSRTDRSRDTQYF TGCGCCAGCAGCCGAACTGATCGAAGTCGAGATACGCAGTATTTT
13 . . TRBJ1-2 TRBV5-4 CASRVEGLGGYTF TGTGCCAGCAGGGTCGAGGGTCTAGGTGGCTACACCTTC
15 . once TRBJ2-4 TRBV7-2 CASSLDGAVQNIQYF TGTGCCAGCAGCTTAGACGGGGCAGTACAAAACATTCAGTACTTC
15 TRBD1 . TRBJ2-7 TRBV15 CATSKDRDRPYEQYF TGTGCCACCAGCAAGGACCGGGACAGACCCTACGAGCAGTACTTC
14 TRBD1 . TRBJ1-2 TRBV29-1 CSVEDWTGPSGYTF TGCAGCGTTGAAGATTGGACAGGGCCGTCTGGCTACACCTTC
17 TRBD2 few TRBJ2-3 TRBV7-2 CASSLVGLAGDTDTQYF TGTGCCAGCAGCTTAGTGGGCCTAGCGGGCGACACAGATACGCAGTATTTT
14 TRBD1 . TRBJ1-2 TRBV30 CAWSGDSVSGGYTF TGTGCCTGGAGTGGGGACAGCGTTAGTGGTGGCTACACCTTC
14 . once TRBJ2-1 TRBV18 CASSLYSDYNEQFF TGTGCCAGCTCGCTATATAGCGATTACAATGAGCAGTTCTTC
13 . . TRBJ1-1 TRBV2 CASSEFGGTEAFF TGTGCCAGCAGTGAGTTCGGGGGCACTGAAGCTTTCTTT
16 TRBD1 once TRBJ2-1 TRBV19 CASSILAGQGYNEQFF TGTGCCAGTAGTATTTTAGCGGGACAGGGGTACAATGAGCAGTTCTTC
14 TRBD1 few TRBJ2-7 TRBV7-2 CASSLQGARYEQYF TGTGCCAGCAGCTTACAGGGGGCGCGGTACGAGCAGTACTTC
14 . . TRBJ2-7 TRBV12-5 CASALTGTSYEQYF TGTGCTAGTGCCCTAACAGGAACTTCCTACGAGCAGTACTTC
13 . . TRBJ1-5 TRBV27 CASSVGGDQPQHF TGTGCCAGCAGTGTTGGGGGCGATCAGCCCCAGCATTTT
14 TRBD2 . TRBJ2-7 TRBV19 CASSISGRAFEQYF TGTGCCAGTAGTATTAGCGGGAGGGCGTTCGAGCAGTACTTC
15 . few TRBJ2-5 TRBV6-4 CASSVEAGTQETQYF TGTGCCAGCAGTGTGGAGGCAGGGACTCAAGAGACCCAGTACTTC
13 . . TRBJ2-1 TRBV27 CASSLQGRTEQFF TGTGCCAGCAGTTTACAGGGACGGACTGAGCAGTTCTTC
15 . . TRBJ2-5 TRBV10-1 CASSEGSAGRETQYF TGCGCCAGCAGTGAAGGTTCGGCAGGTCGAGAGACCCAGTACTTC
15 . . TRBJ2-1 TRBV9 CASSSWTDLYNEQFF TGTGCCAGCAGCTCCTGGACAGACCTATACAATGAGCAGTTCTTC
13 TRBD1 . TRBJ1-2 TRBV2 CASSEAGTGTYTF TGTGCCAGCAGTGAAGCCGGGACAGGGACCTACACCTTC
14 TRBD2 few TRBJ2-7 TRBV28 CASSLAGGVYEQYF TGTGCCAGCAGCTTAGCGGGAGGTGTCTACGAGCAGTACTTC
16 . . TRBJ1-5 TRBV15 CATSRDPGIGNQPQHF TGTGCCACCAGCAGAGATCCAGGGATAGGAAATCAGCCCCAGCATTTT
16 . . TRBJ2-1 TRBV4-3 CASSHSGKLVYNEQFF TGCGCCAGCAGCCATTCCGGGAAGTTAGTCTACAATGAGCAGTTCTTC
13 . . TRBJ2-7 TRBV27 CASSISILYEQYF TGTGCCAGCAGTATATCGATACTCTACGAGCAGTACTTC
15 . . TRBJ1-4 TRBV5-1 CASRYLGDYGEKLFF TGCGCCAGTCGATATCTAGGGGATTATGGTGAAAAACTGTTTTTT
13 TRBD1 . TRBJ1-5 TRBV6-6 CASKQGADQPQHF TGTGCCAGCAAACAGGGGGCCGATCAGCCCCAGCATTTT
15 TRBD1 . TRBJ1-5 TRBV9 CASSVGGQQNQPQHF TGTGCCAGCAGCGTAGGGGGACAGCAGAATCAGCCCCAGCATTTT
16 TRBD1 . TRBJ2-3 TRBV6-6 CASSWAGQGSTDTQYF TGTGCCAGCAGTTGGGCGGGACAGGGAAGCACAGATACGCAGTATTTT
14 . . TRBJ1-5 TRBV5-6 CASSFRGKNQPQHF TGTGCCAGCAGCTTCAGGGGAAAAAATCAGCCCCAGCATTTT
14 . . TRBJ1-2 TRBV5-4 CASSLDVGDYGYTF TGTGCCAGCAGCTTGGATGTGGGAGACTATGGCTACACCTTC
14 TRBD1 . TRBJ2-7 TRBV4-1 CATRRGQGAWEQYF TGCGCCACCAGGAGGGGACAGGGGGCGTGGGAGCAGTACTTC
15 TRBD2 . TRBJ2-2 TRBV2 CASNPWGGSAGELFF TGTGCCAGCAACCCATGGGGCGGGAGCGCCGGGGAGCTGTTTTTT
15 . . TRBJ1-3 TRBV15 CATSRGRGTGNTIYF TGTGCCACCAGCAGAGGACGGGGAACTGGAAACACCATATATTTT
16 . . TRBJ2-1 TRBV9 CASSVVDQSSYNEQFF TGTGCCAGCAGCGTAGTGGATCAGAGCTCCTACAATGAGCAGTTCTTC
13 . . TRBJ2-7 TRBV13 CASSPRETYEQYF TGTGCCAGCAGCCCCCGGGAGACCTACGAGCAGTACTTC